This is a list of T cell receptor beta chains from one sample in a study of a mutant IDH1 vaccine in newly diagnosed glioma. Using immunoSEQ multiplex PCR, the repertoire was profiled, and TCRdb retains in-frame clones only, with some absent. Altogether fewer than 35,000 clones are present, roughly 86% being singletons, with the ten largest covering roughly 15%. Their target antigens are unknown. The starting material was PBMCs, obtained from a glioma patient whose treatment included an IDH1 peptide vaccine. All receptors come from a man aged 25 to 40 with glioma. Each CDR3 is given with its conserved first and last residue. A D gene is named only where the DNA matches it firmly. The size field is filled for only some rows; it gives once, few, many or a size class.

V	J	size	D	DNA	CDR3
TRBV6-5	TRBJ2-7	.	TRBD2	TGTGCCAGCAGTTGGGCTAGCGGGGACTACGAGCAGTACTTC	CASSWASGDYEQYF
TRBV25-1	TRBJ2-2	.	.	TGTGCCAGCAGTGTTAGGGCAGGGTCGAACACCGGGGAGCTGTTTTTT	CASSVRAGSNTGELFF
TRBV10-3	TRBJ2-1	.	TRBD2	TGTGCCATCAAGGGGCTAGCGGTAGACAATGAGCAGTTCTTC	CAIKGLAVDNEQFF
TRBV6-4	TRBJ1-2	.	.	TGTGCCAGCAGTAGTCAGAGGGGCGGCTACACCTTC	CASSSQRGGYTF
TRBV5-4	TRBJ2-2	.	TRBD2	TGTGCCAGCAGCTTCCTTCCGGGACTAGACACCGGGGAGCTGTTTTTT	CASSFLPGLDTGELFF
TRBV19	TRBJ1-1	.	TRBD1	TGTGCCAGTAGTATAGGGGACAGGGCTGTGGCTTTCTTT	CASSIGDRAVAFF
TRBV27	TRBJ2-7	.	.	TGTGCCAGCAGTTTAATGGCGGGGCCCTACGAGCAGTACTTC	CASSLMAGPYEQYF
TRBV6-5	TRBJ2-2	few	TRBD1	TGTGCCAGCAATGACCGGGACAGGGCTCCCGGGGAGCTGTTTTTT	CASNDRDRAPGELFF
TRBV5-1	TRBJ2-1	.	.	TGCGCCAGCAGCTCGAGGGACTTTCAGAGCTCCTACAATGAGCAGTTCTTC	CASSSRDFQSSYNEQFF
TRBV11-2	TRBJ1-1	.	.	TGTGCCAGCAGCCCCCGGAGGGCAGGGAACACTGAAGCTTTCTTT	CASSPRRAGNTEAFF
TRBV19	TRBJ1-1	.	.	TGTGCCAGTAGTTTCGGCAGGGCTGAAGCTTTCTTT	CASSFGRAEAFF
TRBV29-1	TRBJ2-7	.	TRBD1	TGCAGCGTTGCCCCCGGGACAGGGGAATACGAGCAGTACTTC	CSVAPGTGEYEQYF
TRBV6-4	TRBJ1-5	few	TRBD1	TGTGCCAGCAGTTTACACGGACAGGGCAATCAGCCCCAGCATTTT	CASSLHGQGNQPQHF
TRBV19	TRBJ2-6	.	TRBD2	TGTGCCAGTAAGATGACTAGCGGGTTCTCTGGGGCCAACGTCCTGACTTTC	CASKMTSGFSGANVLTF
TRBV15	TRBJ1-5	.	.	TGTGCCACCAGCAGAGAGGGGTATAGCAATCAGCCCCAGCATTTT	CATSREGYSNQPQHF
TRBV6-1	TRBJ2-7	.	.	TGTGCCAGCATTAGGTCCTCGCGGGGTTACGAGCAGTACTTC	CASIRSSRGYEQYF
TRBV6-1	TRBJ2-1	.	.	TGTGCCAGCAGTGAGAGTGGACACTGGGTTAATGAGCAGTTCTTC	CASSESGHWVNEQFF
TRBV29-1	TRBJ1-3	.	.	TGCAGCGTCGTCGGGACTCTCAGGGAGGGAAACACCATATATTTT	CSVVGTLREGNTIYF
TRBV7-2	TRBJ2-7	.	.	TGTGCCAGCAGCTTACGGCGAGGAGTTTACGAGCAGTACTTC	CASSLRRGVYEQYF
TRBV18	TRBJ2-5	.	TRBD2	TGTGCCAGTCACCGGGGGAGGGCCCAAGAGACCCAGTACTTC	CASHRGRAQETQYF
TRBV6-8	TRBJ2-7	.	.	TGTGCCAGCAGTTACAGCGAAGGGTCTCCCTACGAGCAGTACTTC	CASSYSEGSPYEQYF
TRBV29-1	TRBJ1-2	.	.	TGCAGCGTGGAGGGAATGGGCTATGGCTACACCTTC	CSVEGMGYGYTF
TRBV14	TRBJ1-1	.	TRBD1	TGTGCCAGCAGCGCCAACAGGGGCGACGACACTGAAGCTTTCTTT	CASSANRGDDTEAFF
TRBV10-3	TRBJ1-5	.	.	TGTGCCATCAGTGAGTCAGGGGGCAATCAGCCCCAGCATTTT	CAISESGGNQPQHF
TRBV7-2	TRBJ1-5	.	.	TGTGCCAGCAGCGACCGACCCAACAGCAATCAGCCCCAGCATTTT	CASSDRPNSNQPQHF
TRBV7-6	TRBJ2-1	once	TRBD2	TGTGCCAGCAGCTTCGGACTAGCGGCCTACAATGAGCAGTTCTTC	CASSFGLAAYNEQFF
TRBV5-4	TRBJ1-1	.	.	TGTGCCAGCAGCCCCCAAGGGGGCACTGAAGCTTTCTTT	CASSPQGGTEAFF
TRBV29-1	TRBJ1-3	.	.	TGCAGCGTTCGGGACAACCTCTCTGGAAACACCATATATTTT	CSVRDNLSGNTIYF
TRBV19	TRBJ1-1	.	.	TGTGCCAGTAGGTGGGGGAGGGTCACTGAAGCTTTCTTT	CASRWGRVTEAFF
TRBV7-2	TRBJ2-1	.	.	TGTGCCAGCAGCTGGGGCGGCAATGAGCAGTTCTTC	CASSWGGNEQFF
TRBV6-1	TRBJ1-5	.	.	TGTGCCAGCAGTGAAGCGCGACGGTTCAATCAGCCCCAGCATTTT	CASSEARRFNQPQHF
TRBV27	TRBJ2-7	.	TRBD2	TGTGCCAGCAGTCTCCATCGGACTAGCGGGAGGATCTACGAGCAGTACTTC	CASSLHRTSGRIYEQYF
TRBV4-2	TRBJ1-3	.	TRBD1	TGTGCCAGCAGCCAAGATTTGAATCGGGGGGCCAGACAGGGAAAGCCTGGAAACACCATATATTTT	CASSQDLNRGARQGKPGNTIYF
TRBV5-6	TRBJ1-4	.	.	TGTGCCAGCAGCTTGGATATTGGGGTAAATGAAAAACTGTTTTTT	CASSLDIGVNEKLFF
TRBV4-1	TRBJ2-7	once	.	TGCGCCAGCAGCCAACCGGACAGAGGGCCTCGGGAGCAGTACTTC	CASSQPDRGPREQYF
TRBV6-6	TRBJ1-2	.	TRBD1	TGTGCCAGCAGTTATCCTGACAGGGGGAATGGCTACACCTTC	CASSYPDRGNGYTF
TRBV25-1	TRBJ2-3	.	TRBD1	TGTGCCAGCAGTGACGACAGGGGAGCGGCAGATACGCAGTATTTT	CASSDDRGAADTQYF
TRBV18	TRBJ2-7	few	TRBD1	TGTGCCAGCTCACCAACAGGGGTGCCCTCCTACGAGCAGTACTTC	CASSPTGVPSYEQYF
TRBV5-6	TRBJ2-7	.	.	TGTGCCAGCAGTCGGGACCACGAGCAGTACTTC	CASSRDHEQYF
TRBV6-5	TRBJ2-2	.	.	TGTGCCAGCAGTCCCCCCGGGGCCGGGGAGCTGTTTTTT	CASSPPGAGELFF
TRBV5-4	TRBJ2-1	.	.	TGTGCCAGCAGCTTGGGGGGGGCAGGCTCCTACAATGAGCAGTTCTTC	CASSLGGAGSYNEQFF
TRBV6-5	TRBJ1-1	once	.	TGTGCCAGCAGACGACAGTCAATGAACACTGAAGCTTTCTTT	CASRRQSMNTEAFF
TRBV29-1	TRBJ1-1	.	.	TGCAGCGCCCTAGGAGGGGTCGCTGAAGCTTTCTTT	CSALGGVAEAFF
TRBV9	TRBJ1-5	.	.	TGTGCCAGCAGCGTAGGAGGGCCTGGCGATCAGCCCCAGCATTTT	CASSVGGPGDQPQHF
TRBV29-1	TRBJ1-2	.	.	TGCAGCGTCGAGCTCAGACTCTATGGCTACACCTTC	CSVELRLYGYTF
TRBV6-5	TRBJ1-1	few	.	TGTGCCAGCAGTCATGGACGGTACACTGAAGCTTTCTTT	CASSHGRYTEAFF
TRBV19	TRBJ1-2	.	TRBD1	TGTGCCAGTAGTATCGGGGGACAGTCCTATGGCTACACCTTC	CASSIGGQSYGYTF
TRBV19	TRBJ2-5	.	.	TGTGCCAGTAGTAGGAGCCTTTGGGAGACCCAGTACTTC	CASSRSLWETQYF
TRBV5-1	TRBJ1-1	.	.	TGCGCCAGCAGCTTTACAGGGCCCAACACTGAAGCTTTCTTT	CASSFTGPNTEAFF
TRBV25-1	TRBJ1-4	.	.	TGTGCCAGCACCCGAGGGGGGTATCCTAATGAAAAACTGTTTTTT	CASTRGGYPNEKLFF
TRBV30	TRBJ2-2	.	.	TGTGCCTGGAGCCCAAGGGCGAGGGGATACACGACCGGGGAGCTGTTTTTT	CAWSPRARGYTTGELFF
TRBV29-1	TRBJ1-1	.	.	TGCAGCGTGGGGGGGGGTGACACTGAAGCTTTCTTT	CSVGGGDTEAFF
TRBV4-1	TRBJ1-2	.	TRBD1	TGCGCCAGCAGCACGCGCCTCGACAGGGCACGCTATGGCTACACCTTC	CASSTRLDRARYGYTF
TRBV6-1	TRBJ2-5	.	.	TGTGCCAGCGCGCTTCCCGAGCCTTGGGGAGAGACCCAGTACTTC	CASALPEPWGETQYF
TRBV14	TRBJ1-5	.	TRBD1	TGTGCCAGCAGCCCTACAGGGGTCGGTCAGCCCCAGCATTTT	CASSPTGVGQPQHF